This is a list of T cell receptor beta chains from one sample in a study of T-cell reconstitution after alpha-beta-depleted transplantation in children. TCRdb processed the PCR reads anew with MiXCR; each CDR3 protein has one entry. Of about 870,000 distinct CDR3 sequences detected, about 15% appear once; the ten largest clones hold under 6%. The sample was PBMCs, mostly from graft donor cells, taken 360 days after TCRalphabeta/CD19-depleted stem cell transplant. These receptors came from a male patient younger than 18 who had a stem cell transplant for acute lymphoblastic leukemia, so the T cells may come from the graft donor. Each CDR3 is given with its conserved first and last residue. A D gene is named only where the DNA matches it firmly. Expanded clones are given a class, and other clones once, few, many or no size at all.

>12|TRBD2|few|TRBV2|TRBJ2-3
CASSRVAGGEYF
TGTGCCAGCAGTAGAGTAGCGGGAGGGGAGTATTTT
>15|.|few|TRBV7-3|TRBJ1-2
CASSPLGGGPPGYTF
TGTGCCAGCAGCCCCCTCGGGGGCGGGCCCCCGGGCTACACCTTC
>15|TRBD2|many|TRBV5-1|TRBJ2-1
CASSLGLAGPNEQFF
TGCGCCAGCAGCTTGGGACTAGCGGGCCCCAATGAGCAGTTCTTC
>16|.|.|TRBV20-1|TRBJ2-1
CSAKKYRGSSYNEQFF
TGCAGTGCTAAGAAATATAGGGGGAGCTCCTACAATGAGCAGTTCTTC
>15|.|.|TRBV6-1|TRBJ1-1
CASSEAGAPNTEAFF
TGTGCCAGCAGCGAAGCAGGGGCCCCGAACACTGAAGCTTTCTTT
>14|.|few|TRBV5-1|TRBJ2-1
CASSDASSYNEQFF
TGCGCCAGCAGCGACGCTAGCTCCTACAATGAGCAGTTCTTC
>18|.|.|TRBV6-1|TRBJ2-1
CASSERIGLLSSYNEQFF
TGTGCCAGCAGTGAACGAATAGGCCTTCTGAGCTCCTACAATGAGCAGTTCTTC
>13|.|few|TRBV29-1|TRBJ1-1
CSVGGEMNTEAFF
TGCAGCGTTGGCGGGGAAATGAACACTGAAGCTTTCTTT
>15|.|few|TRBV12-3/TRBV12-4|TRBJ2-5
CASTTRRSGRETQYF
TGTGCCAGCACCACTCGAAGGTCTGGAAGAGAGACCCAGTACTTC
>16|TRBD2|.|TRBV12-3/TRBV12-4|TRBJ2-1
CASTLQGLLCYNEQFF
TGTGCCAGCACCCTCCAGGGACTACTATGCTACAATGAGCAGTTCTTC
>13|.|.|TRBV3-1|TRBJ1-2
CASSQARSYGYTF
TGTGCCAGCAGCCAAGCCAGGAGCTATGGCTACACCTTC
>13|.|few|TRBV2|TRBJ2-5
CASSKGLEETQYF
TGTGCCAGCAGTAAAGGGCTGGAAGAGACCCAGTACTTC
>13|.|.|TRBV5-6|TRBJ1-1
CASSVNLNTEAFF
TGTGCCAGCAGCGTCAACCTGAACACTGAAGCTTTCTTT
>16|.|.|TRBV20-1|TRBJ2-7
CSARSIVAPAPYEQYF
TGCAGTGCTAGGTCAATTGTCGCGCCCGCCCCCTACGAGCAGTACTTC
>15|TRBD1|.|TRBV24-1|TRBJ2-1
CATSDWSRGPNEQFF
TGTGCCACCAGTGATTGGTCGAGGGGGCCCAATGAGCAGTTCTTC
>13|.|few|TRBV7-6|TRBJ1-2
CASSSYGSDGYTF
TGTGCCAGCAGCTCCTATGGATCGGATGGCTACACCTTC
>15|TRBD1|.|TRBV13|TRBJ2-7
CASSLGLRDSYEQYF
TGTGCCAGCAGCTTGGGCCTCCGGGACAGCTACGAGCAGTACTTC
>15|.|many|TRBV5-1|TRBJ2-7
CASSLLTGVWYEQYF
TGCGCCAGCAGCTTGCTAACGGGAGTCTGGTACGAGCAGTACTTC
>16|TRBD1|.|TRBV7-6|TRBJ2-1
CASSFYRGAGMYEQFF
TGTGCCAGCAGCTTCTACAGGGGTGCCGGAATGTATGAGCAGTTCTTC
>13|.|.|TRBV7-2|TRBJ1-4
CASSLDGGGELFF
TGTGCCAGCAGCTTAGACGGGGGAGGCGAACTGTTTTTT
>17|.|.|TRBV6-1|TRBJ1-5
CASSEAGGFYSNQPQHF
TGTGCCAGCAGTGAAGCCGGCGGATTCTATAGCAATCAGCCCCAGCATTTT
>16|TRBD2|.|TRBV7-6|TRBJ2-1
CASSLYGTSVYNEQFF
TGTGCCAGCAGCTTGTACGGGACTAGCGTATACAATGAGCAGTTCTTC
>14|.|few|TRBV5-1|TRBJ2-2
CASSFGPSTGELFF
TGCGCCAGCAGCTTTGGCCCCTCTACCGGGGAGCTGTTTTTT
>13|TRBD1|few|TRBV12-3/TRBV12-4|TRBJ2-7
CASSPWTGSEQYF
TGTGCCAGCAGTCCCTGGACAGGGAGCGAGCAGTACTTC
>15|TRBD2|.|TRBV6-1|TRBJ2-2
CASRDNGRADGELFF
TGTGCCAGCAGGGATAACGGGAGGGCCGACGGGGAGCTGTTTTTT
>13|TRBD1|.|TRBV7-6|TRBJ1-1
CASSQARGQEAFF
TGTGCCAGCAGCCAAGCCAGGGGGCAAGAAGCTTTCTTT
>14|.|.|TRBV29-1|TRBJ2-7
CSVEDEESTYEQYF
TGCAGCGTTGAAGACGAGGAGTCCACCTACGAGCAGTACTTC
>16|TRBD1|few|TRBV9|TRBJ1-4
CASSVQPGQLGEKLFF
TGTGCCAGCAGCGTACAACCGGGACAGTTGGGTGAAAAACTGTTTTTT
>14|.|.|TRBV2|TRBJ1-4
CASLPESRNEKLFF
TGTGCCAGCCTTCCGGAGTCCCGTAATGAAAAACTGTTTTTT
>14|.|.|TRBV7-6|TRBJ2-7
CASSRIIGGYEQYF
TGTGCCAGCAGCCGAATTATAGGGGGTTACGAGCAGTACTTC
>15|TRBD2|.|TRBV5-1|TRBJ2-7
CASSAGTSGSHEQYF
TGCGCCAGCAGCGCCGGGACTAGCGGGAGTCACGAGCAGTACTTC
>14|.|.|TRBV20-1|TRBJ1-2
CSARSTGATYGYTF
TGCAGTGCTAGGTCTACAGGAGCTACCTATGGCTACACCTTC
>14|.|.|TRBV7-3|TRBJ2-5
CASSLLFPQETQYF
TGTGCCAGCAGCTTATTATTCCCTCAAGAGACCCAGTACTTC
>14|TRBD1|few|TRBV12-3/TRBV12-4|TRBJ1-1
CASSPQGIDTEAFF
TGTGCCAGCAGTCCACAGGGGATTGACACTGAAGCTTTCTTT
>11|.|many|TRBV20-1|TRBJ2-5
CSAREGETQYF
TGCAGTGCTAGAGAGGGGGAGACCCAGTACTTC
>15|.|.|TRBV7-9|TRBJ2-1
CASSLVGAGKDEQFF
TGTGCCAGCAGCTTAGTCGGGGCCGGGAAGGATGAGCAGTTCTTC
>15|.|few|TRBV7-3|TRBJ2-7
CASSPQAPPTGEQYF
TGTGCCAGCAGCCCCCAAGCTCCGCCAACGGGGGAGCAGTACTTC
>14|TRBD2|.|TRBV19|TRBJ2-1
CASRVAGEGGEQFF
TGTGCCAGTAGGGTAGCGGGAGAGGGCGGGGAGCAGTTCTTC
>16|TRBD2|.|TRBV5-1|TRBJ2-1
CASSWGGLAGYNEQFF
TGCGCCAGCAGCTGGGGGGGACTAGCGGGCTACAATGAGCAGTTCTTC
>16|.|few|TRBV7-6|TRBJ2-3
CASSPLPGGGTDTQYF
TGTGCCAGCAGCCCTCTCCCTGGGGGAGGCACAGATACGCAGTATTTT
>12|.|once|TRBV5-1|TRBJ2-2
CASSSGSGELFF
TGCGCCAGCAGCTCGGGGAGCGGGGAGCTGTTTTTT
>20|TRBD1|once|TRBV18|TRBJ2-3
CASSPLPGKTGARWTDTQYF
TGTGCCAGCTCACCCTTACCGGGGAAAACAGGGGCGCGATGGACAGATACGCAGTATTTT
>13|.|.|TRBV4-1|TRBJ2-7
CASSRWRPGEQYF
TGCGCCAGCAGCCGGTGGCGCCCGGGAGAGCAGTACTTC
>18|TRBD1|.|TRBV7-3|TRBJ2-5
CASSCRDRPSSFQETQYF
TGTGCCAGCAGCTGCCGGGACAGGCCATCCAGTTTCCAAGAGACCCAGTACTTC
>15|.|few|TRBV7-2|TRBJ2-7
CASSSGGPNTYEQYF
TGTGCCAGCAGCTCCGGCGGACCGAACACCTACGAGCAGTACTTC
>15|.|few|TRBV5-1|TRBJ1-3
CASSLAPGKGNTIYF
TGCGCCAGCAGCTTGGCCCCAGGAAAAGGAAACACCATATATTTT
>14|TRBD1|few|TRBV29-1|TRBJ2-3
CSVNRDRGTDTQYF
TGCAGCGTAAACCGGGACAGGGGAACAGATACGCAGTATTTT
>18|TRBD2|.|TRBV4-1|TRBJ2-1
CASRMEPLPGLATNEQFF
TGCGCCAGCAGGATGGAGCCCCTACCGGGACTAGCGACAAATGAGCAGTTCTTC
>11|.|.|TRBV12-3/TRBV12-4|TRBJ1-5
CASQTGAAQHF
TGTGCCAGTCAAACCGGGGCCGCCCAGCATTTT
>15|.|many|TRBV28|TRBJ1-4
CASRPPDNRKEKLFF
TGTGCCAGCAGACCCCCTGATAATAGAAAGGAAAAACTGTTTTTT
>13|.|.|TRBV29-1|TRBJ2-6
CSVQGLNTNVLTF
TGCAGCGTACAGGGACTTAATACCAACGTCCTGACTTTC
>13|.|many|TRBV5-1|TRBJ2-1
CASSLVGAHEQFF
TGCGCCAGCAGCTTGGTAGGGGCCCATGAGCAGTTCTTC
>16|TRBD1|.|TRBV5-1|TRBJ2-1
CASSHRGHGGGNEQFF
TGCGCCAGCAGCCACAGGGGGCACGGTGGTGGCAATGAGCAGTTCTTC
>18|TRBD2|.|TRBV18|TRBJ2-1
CASDTGLAVGSSYNEQFF
TGTGCCAGCGACACAGGACTAGCGGTAGGCAGCTCCTACAATGAGCAGTTCTTC
>16|.|few|TRBV7-8|TRBJ2-7
CASSLGIGGGPYEQYF
TGTGCCAGCAGCTTGGGGATAGGGGGGGGGCCCTACGAGCAGTACTTC